Listed below are T cell receptor beta chains from one sample, sequenced in a study of blood T cells in healthy people across ages. TCRdb passed the 5' RACE reads through MiXCR, listing each CDR3 protein once. Here the sample spans some 780,000 distinct CDR3 sequences, roughly three fifths being singletons. The sequenced sample consisted of blood. These receptors all come from a man in his forties in good health. Each CDR3 is given with its conserved first and last residue. The D gene is left open where the match is weak. Expanded clones are given a class, and other clones once, few, many or no size at all.

TRBJ2-1	15	TRBD2	NA	TRBV6-5	CASSYGLATYNEQFF	TGTGCCAGCAGTTACGGACTAGCGACCTACAATGAGCAGTTCTTC
TRBJ2-7	14	TRBD1	NA	TRBV6-2/TRBV6-3	CAGSFYRGRNEQYF	TGTGCCGGCAGTTTCTACAGGGGTCGGAACGAGCAGTACTTC
TRBJ1-4	16	NA	NA	TRBV25-1	CASSELLGISNEKLFF	TGTGCCAGCAGTGAATTACTAGGCATCTCTAATGAAAAACTGTTTTTT
TRBJ2-3	14	NA	NA	TRBV5-4	CASSFPGRTDTQYF	TGTGCCAGCAGCTTCCCGGGACGAACAGATACGCAGTATTTT
TRBJ1-2	15	TRBD1	NA	TRBV5-1	CASSPAGDRGDGYTF	TGCGCCAGCAGCCCCGCGGGGGACAGGGGCGATGGCTACACCTTC
TRBJ2-7	16	TRBD2	few	TRBV9	CASSHGTSGSSYEQYF	TGTGCCAGCAGCCACGGGACTAGCGGGAGCTCCTACGAGCAGTACTTC
TRBJ2-5	13	TRBD1	NA	TRBV29-1	CSVGQGEQETQSF	TGCAGCGTCGGACAGGGGGAACAAGAGACCCAGTCCTTC
TRBJ2-5	16	NA	many	TRBV4-1	CASSPILATFYNEQYF	TGCGCCAGCAGCCCTATTCTAGCGACCTTTTACAATGAGCAGTACTTC
TRBJ2-6	18	NA	NA	TRBV20-1	CSAINRQVNPSGASVLTF	TGCAGTGCTATTAATAGACAGGTTAACCCCTCTGGGGCTAGCGTCCTGACTTTC
TRBJ2-5	14	NA	few	TRBV11-2	CASSLGVLQETQYF	TGTGCCAGCAGCCTGGGGGTACTCCAAGAGACCCAGTACTTC
TRBJ1-2	12	NA	few	TRBV6-5	CASTQGSYGYTF	TGTGCCAGCACTCAGGGGTCCTATGGCTACACCTTC
TRBJ2-1	14	TRBD2	NA	TRBV5-1	CASSIKSGTSEQFF	TGCGCCAGCAGCATTAAAAGCGGGACTAGCGAGCAGTTCTTC
TRBJ2-7	16	NA	NA	TRBV7-2	CASSLAGGRGSYEQYF	TGTGCCAGCAGCTTAGCAGGGGGTCGAGGGTCCTACGAGCAGTACTTC
TRBJ2-7	17	TRBD1	NA	TRBV7-9	CASPAPIPGQKTNEQYF	TGTGCCAGCCCGGCCCCAATTCCGGGACAGAAAACCAACGAGCAGTACTTC
TRBJ2-1	16	TRBD2	NA	TRBV7-3	CASSSRTSGSFNEQFF	TGTGCCAGCAGCTCCCGGACTAGCGGGAGTTTCAATGAGCAGTTCTTC
TRBJ2-5	14	NA	few	TRBV3-1	CASSPQAGGQTQYF	TGTGCCAGCAGCCCTCAGGCCGGGGGACAGACCCAGTACTTC
TRBJ2-7	12	NA	NA	TRBV4-2	CASSPQSGEQYF	TGTGCCAGCAGCCCCCAGTCTGGCGAGCAGTACTTC
TRBJ2-1	15	TRBD2	NA	TRBV15	CATRKSGGAVNEQFF	TGTGCCACCAGAAAGAGCGGGGGGGCGGTAAATGAGCAGTTCTTC
TRBJ2-1	14	NA	NA	TRBV5-1	CASSLGGIYNEQFF	TGCGCCAGCAGCTTGGGCGGTATTTACAATGAGCAGTTCTTC
TRBJ2-7	12	NA	NA	TRBV7-2	CASSPLGGEQYF	TGTGCCAGCAGCCCCCTGGGTGGCGAGCAGTACTTC
TRBJ2-1	15	TRBD1	few	TRBV4-3	CASSQDRTGMDEQFF	TGCGCCAGCAGCCAAGACAGGACAGGGATGGATGAGCAGTTCTTC
TRBJ1-1	15	NA	few	TRBV15	CATSRDIALNTEAFF	TGTGCCACCAGCAGAGATATTGCATTGAACACTGAAGCTTTCTTT
TRBJ2-5	16	NA	NA	TRBV9	CASSVSGVMGQETQYF	TGTGCCAGCAGCGTATCAGGGGTCATGGGCCAAGAGACCCAGTACTTC
TRBJ2-1	15	NA	few	TRBV4-3	CASSQEGGSYNEQFF	TGCGCCAGCAGCCAAGAGGGGGGCTCCTACAATGAGCAGTTCTTC
TRBJ2-2	15	TRBD2	NA	TRBV11-2	CASSFRTSGPGELFF	TGTGCCAGCAGCTTCCGAACTAGCGGTCCCGGGGAGCTGTTTTTT
TRBJ1-5	13	TRBD1	NA	TRBV6-2/TRBV6-3	CASRGTGKEPQHF	TGTGCCAGCAGGGGGACAGGGAAGGAGCCCCAGCATTTT
TRBJ2-7	16	NA	NA	TRBV7-9	CASSYHREKIDNEQYF	TGTGCCAGCAGCTACCACAGGGAGAAAATAGACAATGAGCAGTACTTC
TRBJ1-2	15	TRBD1	NA	TRBV6-5	CASSLTGTANYGYTF	TGTGCCAGCAGTTTAACCGGGACAGCTAACTATGGCTACACCTTC
TRBJ2-3	14	TRBD2	NA	TRBV29-1	CSVGTSGATDTQYF	TGCAGCGTTGGGACTAGCGGGGCCACAGATACGCAGTATTTT
TRBJ2-7	12	NA	NA	TRBV12-3/TRBV12-4	CASSFTTYEQYF	TGTGCCAGCAGTTTCACGACCTACGAGCAGTACTTC
TRBJ1-5	14	TRBD1	NA	TRBV12-3/TRBV12-4	CASRKGQVNQPQHF	TGTGCCAGCAGGAAAGGACAGGTCAATCAGCCCCAGCATTTT
TRBJ2-6	16	NA	NA	TRBV25-1	CASREYSHSGANVLTF	TGTGCCAGCAGGGAATATTCCCACTCCGGGGCCAACGTCCTGACTTTC
TRBJ2-3	15	NA	NA	TRBV12-3/TRBV12-4	CASSPYQARSVTQYF	TGTGCCAGCAGCCCGTACCAGGCTCGTAGCGTTACGCAGTATTTT
TRBJ2-5	12	TRBD2	NA	TRBV29-1	CSVDLAGETQYF	TGCAGCGTTGACTTAGCGGGAGAGACCCAGTACTTC
TRBJ2-5	12	NA	once	TRBV7-3	CASISSSDEQYF	TGTGCCAGCATTTCCTCCTCCGATGAGCAGTACTTC
TRBJ2-1	17	TRBD2	NA	TRBV14	CASSQTSGQSSYNEQFF	TGTGCCAGCAGCCAGACTAGCGGGCAGAGCTCCTACAATGAGCAGTTCTTC
TRBJ1-5	14	NA	NA	TRBV12-3/TRBV12-4	CASSGGGGGQPQHF	TGTGCCAGCAGTGGAGGGGGTGGCGGGCAGCCCCAGCATTTT
TRBJ2-5	15	TRBD1	NA	TRBV29-1	CSGGTGGRSSETQYF	TGCAGCGGCGGGACAGGGGGACGCTCATCCGAGACCCAGTACTTC
TRBJ2-3	16	NA	once	TRBV7-2	CASSPQESLFTDTQYF	TGTGCCAGCAGCCCTCAGGAGTCACTGTTCACAGATACGCAGTATTTT
TRBJ2-1	12	NA	NA	TRBV11-2	CASSVVVNEQFF	TGTGCCAGCAGCGTAGTTGTAAATGAGCAGTTCTTC
TRBJ2-3	15	NA	NA	TRBV9	CASSVALPGLDTQYF	TGTGCCAGCAGCGTAGCCCTCCCCGGGCTGGATACGCAGTATTTT
TRBJ2-5	14	NA	few	TRBV24-1	CATSDSGVVKTQYF	TGTGCCACCAGTGATTCTGGGGTGGTGAAGACCCAGTACTTC
TRBJ2-7	15	NA	NA	TRBV5-1	CASSLKPGGAYEQYF	TGCGCCAGCAGCTTGAAGCCAGGGGGGGCCTACGAGCAGTACTTC
TRBJ2-4	15	TRBD1	few	TRBV7-9	CASSSDRRAKNIQYF	TGTGCCAGCAGCTCGGACAGGAGAGCCAAAAACATTCAGTACTTC